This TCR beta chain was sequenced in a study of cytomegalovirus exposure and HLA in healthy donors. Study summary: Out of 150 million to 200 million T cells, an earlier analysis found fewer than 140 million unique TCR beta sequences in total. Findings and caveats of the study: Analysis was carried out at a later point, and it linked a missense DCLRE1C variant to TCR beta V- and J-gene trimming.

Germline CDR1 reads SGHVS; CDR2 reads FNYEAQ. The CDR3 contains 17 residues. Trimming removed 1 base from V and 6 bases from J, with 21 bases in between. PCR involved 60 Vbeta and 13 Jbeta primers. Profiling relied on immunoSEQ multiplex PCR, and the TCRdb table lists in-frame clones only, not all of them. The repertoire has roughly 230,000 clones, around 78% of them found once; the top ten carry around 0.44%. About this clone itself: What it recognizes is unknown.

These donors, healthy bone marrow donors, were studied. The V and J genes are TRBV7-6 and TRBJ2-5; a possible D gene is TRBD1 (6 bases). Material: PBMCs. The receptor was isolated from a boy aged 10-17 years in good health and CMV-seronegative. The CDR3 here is CASSLEGYEVQGQTQYF. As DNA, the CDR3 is TGTGCCAGCAGCTTAGAGGGTTACGAGGTCCAGGGGCAGACCCAGTACTTC.